These 21 T cell receptor beta chains share one sample of origin, sequenced in a study of PD-L1 blockade in urothelial cancer. The method was immunoSEQ multiplex PCR; TCRdb's version includes in-frame clones alone and lacks a portion of them. There are around 62,000 clones in the sample; 88% occur only once, and 11% lies in the top ten. Time point specified: peripheral blood 6 weeks after treatment start. The sample here was PBMCs, taken around atezolizumab (anti-PD-L1) treatment. The receptor set was obtained from a man in his sixties with urothelial cancer.

The chain links TRBV30 to TRBJ2-5; 9 nucleotides agree with TRBD1. Per germline, CDR1 GTSNPN and CDR2 SVGIG (reference sequence). The CDR3 spans 12 residues. With 8 bases clipped from V and 8 bases from J, the junction kept 9 bases outside the gene matches. CDR3 DNA: TGTGCCGAAGTGGGACAGGGTGGTACCCAGTACTTC. Protein sequence: CAEVGQGGTQYF.

V gene TRBV4-2 combines with J gene TRBJ1-2; possible D gene TRBD1, 5 bases. The germline V gene has CDR1 LGHNA and CDR2 YNFKEQ. V was trimmed by 0 bases and J by 7 bases, leaving 15 bases between them. This CDR3 is built from 15 residues. The CDR3 sequence: CASSQDRSRVGGYTF. DNA of the CDR3: TGTGCCAGCAGCCAAGATCGAAGCAGGGTCGGTGGCTACACCTTC.

This clone was counted a few times. The rearrangement joins TRBV20-1 to TRBJ2-1; TRBD2 matches 8 bases. The CDR3 covers 11 residues. J was trimmed by 10 bases and V by 6 bases; bases with no gene match: 5. Germline CDR1 reads DFQATT; CDR2 reads SNEGSKA (reference sequence). The CDR3 region is CSANRLAEQFF. In DNA form, the CDR3 reads TGCAGTGCAAACCGACTAGCGGAGCAGTTCTTC.

The genes are TRBV7-3 and TRBJ1-1; no clear D gene. This CDR3 contains 14 residues. Germline values: CDR1 SGHTA, CDR2 FQGTGA. Deletions cut 7 bases from V and 4 bases from J, with 16 bases between. The CDR3, as DNA: TGTGCCAGCACCGTGACTCGGGGAGGCACTGAAGCTTTCTTT. Its translation: CASTVTRGGTEAFF.

The chain couples TRBV12-2 to TRBJ1-4. TRBV12-2 represents a pseudogene. The CDR3 is 13 residues long. The CDR3 coding sequence is TGTGCAAGTCGCTTTATGGAGTGGGAAAAACTGTTTTTT. This gives the protein CASRFMEWEKLFF.

In its sample, this clone was seen once. The chain uses TRBV5-8 and TRBJ2-3; D remains unclear. The CDR3 runs to 14 residues. Deletions cut 0 bases from V and 6 bases from J, with 11 bases between. The germline gives CDR1 SGHTS, CDR2 YDEGEE. The CDR3 nucleotides are TGTGCCAGCAGCTTGGGGCAGGCCGCCGATACGCAGTATTTT. Translation: CASSLGQAADTQYF.

The V call is TRBV10-1, the J call TRBJ2-4; D may be TRBD2 (7 bases). CDR3 length: 17 residues. The V gene lost 5 bases and the J gene lost 6 bases, with 23 bases spanning the gap. CDR1 is WNHNN, CDR2 SYGVQD, per germline (reference sequence). The DNA of the CDR3 is TGCGCCAGCAGTAGGGTCCTGGAGGGGGGGCTGGGAAACATTCAGTACTTC. Amino acids: CASSRVLEGGLGNIQYF.

This chain joins TRBV19 and TRBJ2-7; tentative D call: TRBD1 (6 bases). Germline V gene data show CDR1 as LNHDA and CDR2 as SQIVND (reference sequence). Trimming cost V 6 bases and J 1 base, with 16 bases left between them. The CDR3 is made up of 15 amino acids. This chain's CDR3 is CASRKETGRSYEQYF. The CDR3 nucleotides read TGTGCCAGTAGGAAAGAGACAGGAAGATCCTACGAGCAGTACTTC.

The chain carries TRBV28 and TRBJ2-7; D remains unclear. The length of the CDR3 is 14 residues. CDR1 is MDHEN, CDR2 SYDVKM, per germline. V lost 2 bases and J lost 3, with 11 bases in between. CDR3: CASSLDLGFYEQYF. Written as DNA, the CDR3 is TGTGCCAGCAGTTTAGATCTGGGCTTCTACGAGCAGTACTTC.

V usage is TRBV18 and J usage is TRBJ1-1; the D is unclear. The ends were cut back, 3 bases at V and 2 bases at J, with 10 bases in the middle. CDR1 and CDR2 (germline): KGHSH, LQKENI. The CDR3 length is 14 residues. The CDR3 region is CASSPPRGNTEAFF. CDR3 DNA: TGTGCCAGCTCACCCCCTCGGGGTAACACTGAAGCTTTCTTT.

The chain is built from TRBV15 and TRBJ1-4; TRBD1 might be the D (6 bases). Trimming took off 6 bases at V and 4 bases at J, with 12 bases between the two ends. The CDR3 is 14 amino acids. CDR1 is LNHNV and CDR2 is YYDKDF in the germline V gene (reference sequence). The CDR3, as DNA: TGTGCCACCAGGGCGAGACAGGTTAATGAAAAACTGTTTTTT. Encoded protein: CATRARQVNEKLFF.

The rearrangement joins TRBV16 to TRBJ2-1, with D unresolved. From germline, CDR1 is KGHSY and CDR2 FQNENV. The CDR3 length is 13 residues. V gave up 3 bases and J gave up 4 bases, with 7 bases separating them. CDR3 sequence: CASSQNRYNEQFF. CDR3 sequence (DNA): TGTGCCAGCAGCCAGAACAGATACAATGAGCAGTTCTTC.

This clone occurred a few times. The V and J genes are TRBV2 and TRBJ1-2; 8 positions match TRBD1. The germline V gene encodes CDR1 SNHLY and CDR2 FYNNEI. The CDR3 contains 14 residues. The J segment lost 7 bases and the V segment lost 5 bases, leaving 9 bases of the junction unmatched. CDR3 bases: TGTGCCAGCAGTTCCCACGGGACAGGAAGTGGCTACACCTTC. Translating it yields CASSSHGTGSGYTF.

This chain uses TRBV7-9 with TRBJ2-1; 9 nucleotides agree with TRBD2. Germline-derived CDR1 and CDR2 are SEHNR and FQNEAQ (reference sequence). The CDR3 totals 16 residues. V lost 3 bases and J lost 7; bases outside the gene matches: 10. CDR3 in DNA: TGTGCCAGCAGCTTGGGACTAGCTGGGAGTTGGAATGAGCAGTTCTTC. Translating gives CASSLGLAGSWNEQFF.

The chain combines TRBV6-5 with TRBJ2-3, with TRBD2 identical over 7 bases. Trimming removed 4 bases from V and 9 bases from J; junction bases left unmatched: 7. The CDR3 covers 13 residues. Looked up from germline, CDR1 is MNHEY and CDR2 is SVGAGI. CDR3 region: CASSFNGGYTQYF. The CDR3 DNA follows: TGTGCCAGCAGTTTCAACGGGGGGTACACGCAGTATTTT.

J is TRBJ2-1 and V is TRBV27, with 14 bases that match TRBD2. The CDR3 consists of 15 residues. Trimming at V came to 8 bases and at J to 8 bases, leaving 8 bases not matched to a gene. Germline V gene lookup returns CDR1 MNHEY and CDR2 SMNVEV (reference sequence). CDR3 sequence reads: CASARGLAGVDEQFF. The CDR3 DNA follows: TGTGCCAGCGCAAGGGGACTAGCGGGAGTTGATGAGCAGTTCTTC.

The DNA of the CDR3 is TGCAGCGTTGTAGGGGGGGAAAGTTCGAACACCGGGGAGCTGTTTTTT. Residues: CSVVGGESSNTGELFF. V is TRBV29-1 and J is TRBJ2-2, with D maybe TRBD2 (7 bases). Germline V lookup: CDR1 SQVTM, CDR2 ANQGSEA. CDR3 size: 16 residues. The V gene lost 4 bases and the J gene lost 0 bases, with 15 bases spanning the gap.

The rearrangement links TRBV9 to TRBJ1-1, with TRBD1 as a possible D gene (5 bases). Germline V gives CDR1 SGDLS, CDR2 YYNGEE. This CDR3 contains 14 residues. V was trimmed by 4 bases and J by 0 bases, leaving 10 bases between them. CDR3 loop: CASSPGLMNTEAFF. The CDR3 nucleotides are TGTGCCAGCAGCCCGGGACTAATGAACACTGAAGCTTTCTTT.

The rearrangement links TRBV30 to TRBJ2-3, with 9 bases aligning to TRBD2. Unmatched junction bases numbered 9, after V lost 3 bases and J lost 2 bases. The CDR3 length is 16 residues. Germline V CDR1 and CDR2: GTSNPN, SVGIG (reference sequence). The CDR3 DNA reads as TGTGCCTGGAGCGCAAGACTAGCGGCCTTCACAGATACGCAGTATTTT. Its translation: CAWSARLAAFTDTQYF.

The chain carries TRBV7-6 and TRBJ2-3; unclear D gene. V lost 5 bases and J lost 2, with 14 bases in between. CDR1 is SGHVS and CDR2 is FNYEAQ in the germline V gene. There are 15 residues in the CDR3. As DNA, the CDR3 is TGTGCCAGCAGCGATGACATCTTTCCCACAGATACGCAGTATTTT. It encodes CASSDDIFPTDTQYF.

V usage is TRBV19 and J usage is TRBJ2-3, with 11 bases matching TRBD2. Germline V gene sequence: CDR1 LNHDA, CDR2 SQIVND (reference sequence). The J segment lost 2 bases and the V segment lost 3 bases, leaving 4 bases of the junction unmatched. The CDR3 sequence is 16 residues long. In nucleotides, the CDR3 is TGTGCCAGTAGTATGTCTAGCGGGAGGAACACAGATACGCAGTATTTT. This translates into CASSMSSGRNTDTQYF.